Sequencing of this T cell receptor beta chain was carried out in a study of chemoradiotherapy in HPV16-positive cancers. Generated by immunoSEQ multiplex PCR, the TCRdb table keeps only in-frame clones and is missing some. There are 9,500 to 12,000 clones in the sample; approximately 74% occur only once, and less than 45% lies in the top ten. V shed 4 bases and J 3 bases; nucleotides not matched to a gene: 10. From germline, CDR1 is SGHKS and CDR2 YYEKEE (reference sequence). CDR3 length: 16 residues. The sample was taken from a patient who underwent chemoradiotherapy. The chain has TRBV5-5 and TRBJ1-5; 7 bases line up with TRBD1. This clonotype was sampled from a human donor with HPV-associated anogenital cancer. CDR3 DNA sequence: TGTGCCAGCAGCGTCGGACAGGTAGGGGCCAATCAGCCCCAGCATTTT. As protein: CASSVGQVGANQPQHF.